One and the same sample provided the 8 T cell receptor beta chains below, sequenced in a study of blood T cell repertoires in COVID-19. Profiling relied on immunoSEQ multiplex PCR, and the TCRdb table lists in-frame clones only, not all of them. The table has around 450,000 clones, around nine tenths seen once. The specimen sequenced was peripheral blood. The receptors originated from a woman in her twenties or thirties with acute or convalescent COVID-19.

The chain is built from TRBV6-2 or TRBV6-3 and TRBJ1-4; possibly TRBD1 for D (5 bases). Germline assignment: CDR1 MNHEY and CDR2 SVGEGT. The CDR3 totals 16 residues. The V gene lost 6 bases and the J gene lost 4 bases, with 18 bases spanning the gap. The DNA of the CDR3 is TGTGCCAGCAGCAACGACAGAAGAGAGAATAATGAAAAACTGTTTTTT. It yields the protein CASSNDRRENNEKLFF.

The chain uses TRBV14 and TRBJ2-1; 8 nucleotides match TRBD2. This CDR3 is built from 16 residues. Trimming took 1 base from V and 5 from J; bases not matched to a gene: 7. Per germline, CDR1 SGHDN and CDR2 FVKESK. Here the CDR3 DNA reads TGTGCCAGCAGCCAAGTCTCGGGGGGGACCCACAATGAGCAGTTCTTC. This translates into CASSQVSGGTHNEQFF.

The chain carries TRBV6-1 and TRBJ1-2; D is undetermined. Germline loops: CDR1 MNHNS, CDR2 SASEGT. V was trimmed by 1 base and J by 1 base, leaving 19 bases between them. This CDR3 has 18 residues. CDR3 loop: CASSEGARYRRLNYGYTF. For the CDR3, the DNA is TGTGCCAGCAGTGAAGGCGCTAGGTACCGCCGACTTAACTATGGCTACACCTTC.

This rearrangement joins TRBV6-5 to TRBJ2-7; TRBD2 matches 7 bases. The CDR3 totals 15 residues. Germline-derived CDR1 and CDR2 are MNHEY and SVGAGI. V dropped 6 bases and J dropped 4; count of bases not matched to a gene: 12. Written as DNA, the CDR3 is TGTGCCAGCAGGCGGGGAGGGCAGGGTATTTACGAGCAGTACTTC. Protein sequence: CASRRGGQGIYEQYF.

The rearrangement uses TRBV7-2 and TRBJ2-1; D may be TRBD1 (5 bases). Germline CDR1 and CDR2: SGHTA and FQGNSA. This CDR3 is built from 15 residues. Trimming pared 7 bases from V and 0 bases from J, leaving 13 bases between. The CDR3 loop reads CASNYRSASYNEQFF. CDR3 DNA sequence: TGTGCCAGCAACTACAGGTCGGCCTCCTACAATGAGCAGTTCTTC.

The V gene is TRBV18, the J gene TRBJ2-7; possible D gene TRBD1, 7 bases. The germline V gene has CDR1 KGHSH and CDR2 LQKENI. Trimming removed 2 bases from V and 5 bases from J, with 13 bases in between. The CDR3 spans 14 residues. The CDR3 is CASSPSQGGHEQYF. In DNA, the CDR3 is TGTGCCAGCTCACCATCTCAGGGGGGCCACGAGCAGTACTTC.

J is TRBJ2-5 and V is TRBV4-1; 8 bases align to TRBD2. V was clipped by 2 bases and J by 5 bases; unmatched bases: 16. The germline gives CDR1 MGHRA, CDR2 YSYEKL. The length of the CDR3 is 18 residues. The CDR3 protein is CASSQHRSLAGGGETQYF. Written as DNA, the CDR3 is TGCGCCAGCAGCCAACACCGCTCCCTTGCGGGGGGTGGGGAGACCCAGTACTTC.

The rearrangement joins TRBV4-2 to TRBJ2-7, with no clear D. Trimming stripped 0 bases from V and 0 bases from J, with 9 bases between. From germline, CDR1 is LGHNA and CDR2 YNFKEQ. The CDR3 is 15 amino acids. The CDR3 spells CASSQETGLSYEQYF. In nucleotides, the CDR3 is TGTGCCAGCAGCCAAGAAACGGGTCTCTCCTACGAGCAGTACTTC.